This T cell receptor (beta chain) was sequenced during a study of response to subunit inactivated influenza vaccine. Study observations and caveats: Researchers suggested that each seasonal influenza vaccination recruits few new T cells.

This clonotype was seen at least ten times. Antigen unknown. TCRdb re-derived calls from the RT-PCR reads in MiXCR, one entry per CDR3 protein. The table shows about 480,000 distinct CDR3 sequences, with roughly 9.7% occurring only once. V gave up 5 bases and J gave up 4 bases, with 10 bases separating them. The length of the CDR3 is 13 residues. Germline CDR1 reads SGHRS; CDR2 reads YFSETQ. The material was PBMCs from blood, obtained about 40 days after vaccination. J is TRBJ2-1 and V is TRBV5-1; no clear D gene. The clonotype originates from a man in his fifties or sixties who received an inactivated influenza vaccine. CDR3: CASSFAQYNEQFF. CDR3 DNA: TGCGCCAGCAGTTTCGCCCAATACAATGAGCAGTTCTTC.